This TCR beta chain was documented in a study of control samples from healthy donors and cancer patients. Germline-derived CDR1 and CDR2 are MNHNS and SASEGT. V was pared by 1 base and J by 0 bases, with 7 bases between. This CDR3 contains 16 residues. Repertoires were generated with immunoSEQ multiplex PCR, while TCRdb's copy carries only in-frame clones and drops some. The sample lists 150,000 to 200,000 clones, about 90% occurring once. The sequence was collected from a woman aged 40 to 55 in good health. The chain uses TRBV6-1 and TRBJ1-6; D may be TRBD1 (5 bases). The source material was blood. CDR3 amino acids: CASSEGQGSYNSPLHF. The CDR3 DNA follows: TGTGCCAGCAGTGAAGGGCAGGGCTCCTATAATTCACCCCTCCACTTT.